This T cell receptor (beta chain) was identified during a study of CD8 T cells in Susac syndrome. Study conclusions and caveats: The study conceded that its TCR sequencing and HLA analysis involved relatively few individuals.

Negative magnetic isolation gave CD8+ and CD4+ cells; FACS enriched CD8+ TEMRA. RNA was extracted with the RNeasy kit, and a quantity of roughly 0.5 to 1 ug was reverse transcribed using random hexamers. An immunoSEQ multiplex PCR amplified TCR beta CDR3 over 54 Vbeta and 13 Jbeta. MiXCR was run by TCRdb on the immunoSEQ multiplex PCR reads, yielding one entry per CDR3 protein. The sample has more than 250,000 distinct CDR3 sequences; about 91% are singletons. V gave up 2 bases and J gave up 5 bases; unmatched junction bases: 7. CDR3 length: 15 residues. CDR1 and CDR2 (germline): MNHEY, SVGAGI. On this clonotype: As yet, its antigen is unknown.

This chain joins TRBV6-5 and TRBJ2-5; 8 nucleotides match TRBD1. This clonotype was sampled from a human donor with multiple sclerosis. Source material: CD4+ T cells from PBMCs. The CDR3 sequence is CASSYNTGGGETQYF. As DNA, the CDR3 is TGTGCCAGCAGTTACAATACAGGGGGTGGGGAGACCCAGTACTTC.